This T cell receptor beta chain was profiled in a study of blood T cell repertoires in COVID-19. About the research overall: COVID-19 samples, acute and convalescent, were from the United States, Italy and Spain.

As originally analysed: For nucleated cells, counts were estimated from reference gene primer amplification. Only in-frame clones appear in the TCRdb table, and some are missing; sequencing was by immunoSEQ multiplex PCR. V, J and clone size were drawn from that table, and D and trimming were deduced from the DNA. The sample lists around 310,000 clones; approximately 90% were seen once. The germline gives CDR1 SGHRS, CDR2 YFSETQ. J lost 1 base, V lost 0 bases, and 3 bases had no gene match. The CDR3 covers 15 residues. The clonotype originates from a woman younger than 45 with COVID-19, enrolled during active disease. Sample: peripheral blood. The chain is built from TRBV5-1 and TRBJ2-7; 8 bases are shared with TRBD1. CDR3 sequence: CASSLGTGISYEQYF. In DNA form, the CDR3 reads TGCGCCAGCAGCTTGGGGACAGGGATTTCCTACGAGCAGTACTTC.